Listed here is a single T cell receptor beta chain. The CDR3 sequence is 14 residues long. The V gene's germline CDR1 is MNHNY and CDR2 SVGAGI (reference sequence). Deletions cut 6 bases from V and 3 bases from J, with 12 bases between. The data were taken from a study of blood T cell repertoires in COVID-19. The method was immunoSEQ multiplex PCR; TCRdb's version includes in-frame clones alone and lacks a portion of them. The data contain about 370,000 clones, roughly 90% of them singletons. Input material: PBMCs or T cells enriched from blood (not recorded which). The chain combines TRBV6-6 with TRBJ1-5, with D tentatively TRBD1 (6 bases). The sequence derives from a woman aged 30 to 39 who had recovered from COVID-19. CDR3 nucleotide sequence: TGTGCCAGCAGCCACGGACAGCCCAATCAGCCCCAGCATTTT. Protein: CASSHGQPNQPQHF.